One sample yielded the 28 T cell receptor beta chains listed below, sequenced in a study of T cell responses to AZD1222 COVID-19 vaccine (dated by TCRdb to the early 2020s). The time point label, as the study defines it: about 28 days (+/-7) after the second vaccine dose. Receptor libraries were prepared by the immunoSEQ multiplex PCR assay. Held by TCRdb, this immuneACCESS table contains in-frame sequences only and omits some clones. Under half of the omission traces to an unresolved V gene where checked; the cause of the rest is unknown. Recorded for this sample are fewer than 200,000 clones; approximately 90% of them occurred a single time. The ten most abundant clones make up around 26% of the sample. The source material was peripheral blood, sampled 28 days after the second AZD1222 dose. The receptors here all came from an adult who received the AZD1222 COVID-19 vaccine.

The chain is built from TRBV28 and TRBJ1-2; TRBD1 matches at 8 bases. Germline V gives CDR1 MDHEN, CDR2 SYDVKM. The CDR3 has 13 amino acids. V was clipped by 6 bases and J by 4 bases; unmatched bases: 4. CDR3 nucleotide sequence: TGTGCCAGCAGGAAAACAGGGGGCTATGGCTACACCTTC. Amino acid sequence: CASRKTGGYGYTF.

The chain recombines TRBV28 with TRBJ2-7; TRBD2 agrees at 7 bases. The CDR3 extends over 14 amino acids. Germline V lookup: CDR1 MDHEN, CDR2 SYDVKM. V was clipped by 6 bases and J by 5 bases; unmatched bases: 10. CDR3 bases: TGTGCCAGCAGCGACGGGGGGAGTGCCCACGAGCAGTACTTC. Its protein product is CASSDGGSAHEQYF.

This clone was detected only once. The genes are TRBV28 and TRBJ2-7; no definite D call. V was cut by 7 bases and J by 5 bases, with 15 bases left in between. The CDR3 covers 13 residues. Germline V gives CDR1 MDHEN, CDR2 SYDVKM. The CDR3 DNA follows: TGTGCCAGCATCGCCTCCACCCCCCACGAGCAGTACTTC. It encodes CASIASTPHEQYF.

Worth noting for this clone: The junction departs from germline at one end; a sequencing error may be responsible. The J gene is TRBJ1-2, the V gene TRBV4-3; a weak D match, TRBD1 (6 bases). Germline-derived CDR1 and CDR2 are LGHNA and YSLEER. There are 11 residues in the CDR3. CDR3 DNA: TGCGCCACCAGCCAAGGGGGGGGCTACACCTTC. Translated: CATSQGGGYTF.

This chain connects TRBV3-1 (or the pseudogene TRBV3-2) to TRBJ1-3; D remains ambiguous. This CDR3 has 16 amino acids. V lost 1 base to trimming and J lost 4 bases, with 14 bases between them. Germline CDR1 LGHDT, CDR2 YNNKEL (reference sequence). The CDR3 region is CASSQAPRRRGNTIYF. The CDR3 DNA reads as TGTGCCAGCAGCCAAGCCCCGCGGCGAAGGGGAAACACCATATATTTT.

CDR3 sequence reads: CASSWDRSTDTQYF. The CDR3 nucleotides are TGTGCCAGCAGTTGGGACAGAAGCACAGATACGCAGTATTTT. V and J are TRBV7-8 and TRBJ2-3; 7 bases match TRBD1. CDR1 and CDR2 from the germline V gene are SGHVS and FQNEAQ. This CDR3 spans 14 amino acids. Germline trimming cut 6 bases from V and 0 bases from J; bases unmatched to any gene: 3.

V and J are TRBV9 and TRBJ1-4; D is ambiguous. The CDR3 spans 16 residues. Looked up from germline, CDR1 is SGDLS and CDR2 is YYNGEE. Between the trimmed V and J ends, which lost 0 bases and 6 bases, there was a span of 15 bases. The DNA of the CDR3 is TGTGCCAGCAGCGTAGCCGCCCGAGGTGGGGATGAAAAACTGTTTTTT. Its protein product is CASSVAARGGDEKLFF. Combining the CDR3 with reference TRBV9 and TRBJ1-4 gives the whole variable domain DSGVTQTPKHLITATGQRVTLRCSPRSGDLSVYWYQQSLDQGLQFLIQYYNGEERAKGNILERFSAQQFPDLHSELNLSSLELGDSALYFCASSVAARGGDEKLFFGSGTQLSVL.

This rearrangement joins TRBV30 to TRBJ1-6; the D gene is possibly TRBD1 (5 bases). The V gene lost 4 bases and the J gene lost 0 bases, with 13 bases spanning the gap. CDR1 and CDR2 from the germline V gene are GTSNPN and SVGIG (reference sequence). This CDR3 is built from 16 residues. The CDR3 is CAWTGGDSSYNSPLHF. The CDR3 nucleotides read TGTGCCTGGACTGGGGGGGATAGCTCCTATAATTCACCCCTCCACTTT.

V and J are TRBV7-2 and TRBJ1-1; D possibly corresponds to TRBD1 (6 bases). The CDR3 covers 13 residues. CDR1 and CDR2 (germline): SGHTA, FQGNSA. Trimming took 5 bases from V and 6 from J, leaving 13 bases between them. The chain's CDR3 is CASSGQGRAEAFF. The CDR3 DNA reads as TGTGCCAGCAGCGGTCAGGGGAGAGCTGAAGCTTTCTTT.

This chain connects TRBV19 to TRBJ2-1; 7 nucleotides match TRBD2. The ends lost 2 bases at V and 6 bases at J; junction bases unmatched: 7. The CDR3 runs to 15 residues. Germline CDR1 LNHDA, CDR2 SQIVND (reference sequence). The DNA for the CDR3 is TGTGCCAGTAGTATACGGCGGGAGTCGATCAATGAGCAGTTCTTC. It codes for CASSIRRESINEQFF.

This clone has more than one count but fewer than ten. This chain connects TRBV10-3 to TRBJ2-7; 10 positions agree with TRBD2. Germline CDR1 is ENHRY and CDR2 is SYGVKD. CDR3 length: 15 amino acids. Losses at the gene ends were 6 bases for V and 6 bases for J; bases not matched to a gene: 11. CDR3 nucleotide sequence: TGTGCCATCAGAACCCCTAGCGGGAGATCGGGCGAGCAGTACTTC. This translates into CAIRTPSGRSGEQYF.

This clone was seen only once. The chain joins TRBV27 to TRBJ2-7; D may be TRBD1 or TRBD2 (6 bases each). The V gene lost 6 bases and the J gene lost 3 bases, with 21 bases spanning the gap. Looked up from germline, CDR1 is MNHEY and CDR2 is SMNVEV (reference sequence). CDR3 length equals 16 residues. The CDR3 loop is CASRGGIGGGSYEQYF. In DNA, the CDR3 is TGTGCCAGCAGGGGGGGAATTGGGGGCGGTAGCTACGAGCAGTACTTC.

The J gene is TRBJ2-6, the V gene TRBV30; D gene unclear. This CDR3 comprises 12 residues. V shed 2 bases and J shed 3 bases, with 2 bases lying between them. Germline assignment: CDR1 GTSNPN and CDR2 SVGIG (reference sequence). The CDR3 bases are TGTGCCTGGAGTTTTGGGGCCAACGTCCTGACTTTC. It encodes CAWSFGANVLTF.

This clone has a handful of counts. The chain carries TRBV5-6 and TRBJ2-7; TRBD1 is a possible D gene (5 bases). V gave up 0 bases and J gave up 6 bases, with 10 bases separating them. CDR3 size: 13 residues. CDR1 and CDR2 (germline): SGHDT, YYEEEE. The chain's CDR3 is CASSLVQGGEQYF. The CDR3, as DNA: TGTGCCAGCAGCTTGGTCCAGGGTGGCGAGCAGTACTTC. The whole variable domain, filled in from reference TRBV5-6 and TRBJ2-7, reads DAGVTQSPTHLIKTRGQQVTLRCSPKSGHDTVSWYQQALGQGPQFIFQYYEEEERQRGNFPDRFSGHQFPNYSSELNVNALLLGDSALYLCASSLVQGGEQYFGPGTRLTVT.

This sequence joins TRBV2 and TRBJ1-1; D not certain. Germline values: CDR1 SNHLY, CDR2 FYNNEI. V lost 2 bases, J lost 1 base, and 8 bases lay in between. The CDR3 is made up of 14 amino acids. The CDR3: CASSELGRNTEAFF. The CDR3 DNA is TGTGCCAGCAGTGAATTAGGACGGAACACTGAAGCTTTCTTT.

The CDR3 here is CASSQEGQGAETQYF. In nucleotides, the CDR3 is TGCGCCAGCAGCCAAGAGGGACAGGGGGCAGAGACCCAGTACTTC. The chain uses TRBV4-3 and TRBJ2-5, with 12 positions matching TRBD1. Unmatched junction bases numbered 0, after V lost 0 bases and J lost 4 bases. The germline V gene has CDR1 LGHNA and CDR2 YSLEER. CDR3 length: 15 residues.

J is TRBJ2-2 and V is TRBV5-1; no clear D gene. This CDR3 is 13 amino acids long. From germline, CDR1 is SGHRS and CDR2 YFSETQ. V was shortened by 5 bases and J by 4 bases, with 9 bases between the two germline ends. The DNA for the CDR3 is TGCGCCAGCAGGTCCTTGGGCACCGGGGAGCTGTTTTTT. It encodes CASRSLGTGELFF.

This chain joins TRBV28 and TRBJ1-1; D call uncertain. V lost 3 bases to trimming and J lost 9 bases, with 14 bases between them. Germline lookup yields CDR1 MDHEN and CDR2 SYDVKM. The CDR3 spans 13 residues. The CDR3: CASSLIRVEKAFF. The CDR3 region has the DNA TGTGCCAGCAGTTTGATTCGGGTTGAGAAAGCTTTCTTT.

The chain joins TRBV4-3 to TRBJ1-2; weak D call: TRBD1 (5 bases). The CDR3 runs 11 residues. The V gene lost 1 base and the J gene lost 8 bases, with 5 bases spanning the gap. CDR1 and CDR2 (germline): LGHNA, YSLEER. This chain's CDR3 is CASSQGGGYTF. The CDR3 DNA is TGCGCCAGCAGCCAAGGGGGGGGCTACACCTTC.

The chain carries TRBV10-3 and TRBJ1-1; D not certain. V lost 0 bases, J lost 3 bases, and 8 bases lay in between. CDR3 length: 14 amino acids. Looked up from germline, CDR1 is ENHRY and CDR2 is SYGVKD. For the CDR3, the DNA is TGTGCCATCAGTGAGTCGGGCCGATACACTGAAGCTTTCTTT. This codes for CAISESGRYTEAFF.

This chain uses TRBV29-1 with TRBJ2-1, with D uncertain. CDR3 size: 12 residues. The V end was cut by 6 bases, the J end by 4 bases, with 10 bases between. Per germline, CDR1 SQVTM and CDR2 ANQGSEA. CDR3 DNA sequence: TGCAGCGTGGAAACGAGTTACAATGAGCAGTTCTTC. This codes for CSVETSYNEQFF.

J is TRBJ1-5 and V is TRBV6-6, with TRBD1 matching over 8 bases. The CDR3 covers 16 residues. Germline values: CDR1 MNHNY, CDR2 SVGAGI (reference sequence). V gave up 8 bases and J gave up 2 bases; unmatched junction bases: 11. The CDR3 reads CASREPQGDGNQPQHF. CDR3 in DNA: TGTGCCAGCCGGGAACCACAGGGGGACGGCAATCAGCCCCAGCATTTT.

J is TRBJ2-7 and V is TRBV12-3 or TRBV12-4, with D possibly matching TRBD1 (6 bases). The CDR3 length is 13 residues. V lost 1 base and J lost 7, with 11 bases in between. The CDR3 bases are TGTGCCAGCAGTTTAGGACAGGCGGCAGAGCAGTACTTC. It encodes CASSLGQAAEQYF.

The chain uses TRBV11-3 and TRBJ2-2; the D call may be TRBD1 or TRBD2 (6 bases each). Germline-derived CDR1 and CDR2 are SGHNT and YENEEA. The CDR3 runs to 16 residues. Trimming took 5 bases from V and 3 from J, leaving 16 bases between them. This CDR3 is CASSPWGARDTGELFF. The CDR3 region has the DNA TGTGCCAGCAGCCCCTGGGGGGCACGGGACACCGGGGAGCTGTTTTTT. The full variable domain, its missing parts supplied by reference TRBV11-3 and TRBJ2-2, is EAGVVQSPRYKIIEKKQPVAFWCNPISGHNTLYWYLQNLGQGPELLIRYENEEAVDDSQLPKDRFSAERLKGVDSTLKIQPAELGDSAVYLCASSPWGARDTGELFFGEGSRLTVL.

The V call is TRBV28, the J call TRBJ2-1, with TRBD1 matching 7 bases. The trim removed 3 bases at V and 0 bases at J, leaving 8 bases unmatched. This CDR3 contains 17 residues. Germline values: CDR1 MDHEN, CDR2 SYDVKM. The CDR3 DNA is TGTGCCAGCAGTTTCCGAGAGGACAGGAGCTCCTACAATGAGCAGTTCTTC. This gives the protein CASSFREDRSSYNEQFF.

The chain couples TRBV5-5 to TRBJ2-3; D uncertain. CDR1 is SGHKS and CDR2 is YYEKEE in the germline V gene (reference sequence). CDR3 length: 14 amino acids. Trimming stripped 2 bases from V and 1 base from J, with 8 bases between. For the CDR3, the DNA is TGTGCCAGCAGCTTCGATGAGGGCACAGATACGCAGTATTTT. This codes for CASSFDEGTDTQYF.

This sequence joins TRBV28 and TRBJ1-3; D gene unclear. Germline assignment: CDR1 MDHEN and CDR2 SYDVKM. The germline V and J ends were trimmed by 3 bases and 0 bases, with 6 bases remaining between them. CDR3 length: 14 amino acids. In DNA form, the CDR3 reads TGTGCCAGCAGTTTTTCCCGCTCTGGAAACACCATATATTTT. As protein: CASSFSRSGNTIYF. Filled out from reference TRBV28 and TRBJ1-3, the complete variable domain reads DVKVTQSSRYLVKRTGEKVFLECVQDMDHENMFWYRQDPGLGLRLIYFSYDVKMKEKGDIPEGYSVSREKKERFSLILESASTNQTSMYLCASSFSRSGNTIYFGEGSWLTVV.

The V gene is TRBV6-5, the J gene TRBJ2-1; 13 bases agree with TRBD2. The V and J ends lost 7 bases and 5 bases, in that order; junction bases with no gene match: 2. Germline values: CDR1 MNHEY, CDR2 SVGAGI. CDR3 length: 14 amino acids. The DNA of the CDR3 is TGTGCCAGCACTGGACTAGCGGGAGACAATGAGCAGTTCTTC. Its translation is CASTGLAGDNEQFF.